This T cell receptor beta chain was sequenced for a study of cytomegalovirus exposure and HLA in healthy donors. This clone appeared a few times. Researchers ran the PCR with 60 Vbeta and 13 Jbeta primers. Some clones are missing from TCRdb's copy, which holds only in-frame ones; the method was immunoSEQ multiplex PCR. The sample holds approximately 120,000 clones, 78% seen once. This CDR3 has 15 residues. Germline loops: CDR1 SGHRS, CDR2 YFSETQ. V was pared by 1 base and J by 4 bases, with 8 bases of the junction left unmatched. The chain combines TRBV5-1 with TRBJ2-7; 7 nucleotides match TRBD2. Sequenced input: PBMCs. This TCR was recovered from a man younger than 45 in good health and CMV-seropositive. CDR3 coding DNA: TGCGCCAGCAGCTTGACGGGCGGGGGTAGGTACGAGCAGTACTTC. Translating it yields CASSLTGGGRYEQYF.